Reported below is one TCR beta chain. This CDR3 is built from 14 residues. V was clipped by 3 bases and J by 2 bases, with 10 bases between them. Germline-derived CDR1 and CDR2 are MDHEN and SYDVKM. The sample belongs to a study of blood T cell repertoires in COVID-19. Assay: immunoSEQ multiplex PCR; the TCRdb copy retains only in-frame clones and omits some. The repertoire holds about 390,000 clones, with around nine tenths as singletons. The sample was PBMCs or T cells enriched from blood (not recorded which). The chain employs TRBV28 and TRBJ1-2; perhaps TRBD1 as D (5 bases). The origin of this receptor is a woman between 45 and 60 years old who had recovered from COVID-19. In DNA, the CDR3 is TGTGCCAGCAGTTTTGGCGCAGGGAACTATGGCTACACCTTC. Amino acid sequence: CASSFGAGNYGYTF.